The 15 T cell receptor beta chains in this list originate from one sample, sequenced in a study of T cells in Graves' hyperthyroidism and ophthalmopathy. Amplified TCR beta CDR3 regions came from RNA transcripts. A set of HTBI primers served as the primers for a first-round RT-PCR of the TCR CDR3. TCRdb reprocessed the multiplex PCR reads with MiXCR, giving one entry per CDR3 protein. The sample has 350,000 or so distinct CDR3 sequences, approximately 22% seen once. The specimen sequenced was blood. These receptor sequences come from a woman aged 45-65 years with Graves' hyperthyroidism.

This clonotype was detected ten times or more. The chain carries TRBV5-1 and TRBJ2-5; D tentatively fits TRBD1 or TRBD2 (5 bases each). The CDR3 loop spans 15 amino acids. Germline CDR1 reads SGHRS; CDR2 reads YFSETQ. The V gene lost 0 bases and the J gene lost 5 bases, with 14 bases spanning the gap. The CDR3 loop reads CASSLARGPGETQYF. CDR3 nucleotide sequence: TGCGCCAGCAGCTTGGCTAGGGGTCCGGGGGAGACCCAGTACTTC.

At least ten counts were recorded for this clonotype. This sequence joins TRBV10-3 and TRBJ2-7; D is possibly TRBD2 (6 bases). The CDR3 contains 15 residues. V gave up 4 bases and J gave up 0 bases, with 13 bases separating them. Germline V gene lookup returns CDR1 ENHRY and CDR2 SYGVKD. The CDR3 reads CAISVGSGPSYEQYF. CDR3 DNA sequence: TGTGCCATCAGTGTGGGTAGCGGTCCCTCCTACGAGCAGTACTTC.

This clonotype appeared many times. This rearrangement joins TRBV12-3 or TRBV12-4 to TRBJ2-3; tentatively, D is TRBD2 (5 bases). The V gene lost 3 bases and the J gene lost 2 bases, with 9 bases spanning the gap. CDR3 size: 14 residues. CDR3 residues: CASSLVRVTDTQYF. CDR3 coding DNA: TGTGCCAGCAGTTTGGTGCGGGTCACAGATACGCAGTATTTT.

The rearrangement uses TRBV12-3 or TRBV12-4 and TRBJ2-3; 7 bases align to TRBD1. V shed 6 bases and J 2 bases; nucleotides not matched to a gene: 5. The CDR3 contains 14 residues. The CDR3 loop is CASSADRPTDTQYF. CDR3 coding DNA: TGTGCCAGCAGCGCGGACAGGCCCACAGATACGCAGTATTTT.

J is TRBJ1-2 and V is TRBV5-1; TRBD1 agrees at 7 bases. CDR1 is SGHRS and CDR2 is YFSETQ in the germline V gene. V lost 4 bases to trimming and J lost 0 bases; unmatched junction nucleotides: 6. The CDR3 runs 15 residues. CDR3 sequence reads: CASSRSGGTNYGYTF. The CDR3 coding sequence is TGCGCCAGCAGCCGCTCAGGGGGAACTAACTATGGCTACACCTTC.

This clonotype was seen many times. The V gene is TRBV3-1, the J gene TRBJ1-2; 12 nucleotides agree with TRBD1. The CDR3 runs 15 residues. V trimming: 4 bases; J trimming: 4 bases; junction bases outside the gene matches: 4. Germline V gives CDR1 LGHDT, CDR2 YNNKEL (reference sequence). CDR3 DNA sequence: TGTGCCAGCAGCCGCGGGACAGGGGGCTCCTATGGCTACACCTTC. Its protein is CASSRGTGGSYGYTF.

This clonotype was observed at least ten times. The chain couples TRBV20-1 to TRBJ2-3; D perhaps matches TRBD1 (6 bases). The V end was cut by 4 bases, the J end by 5 bases, with 16 bases between. Germline V lookup: CDR1 DFQATT, CDR2 SNEGSKA (reference sequence). There are 14 residues in the CDR3. The CDR3 loop reads CSATPATGRDTQYF. The CDR3, as DNA: TGCAGTGCTACTCCCGCCACAGGGAGAGATACGCAGTATTTT.

This clonotype showed up many times. This rearrangement joins TRBV5-1 to TRBJ2-5; D ambiguous. Germline CDR1 reads SGHRS; CDR2 reads YFSETQ. Trimming removed 5 bases at V and 0 bases at J, with 8 bases between. CDR3 length: 13 residues. CDR3 nucleotides: TGCGCCAGCAGATTAATGGACCAAGAGACCCAGTACTTC. It is translated as CASRLMDQETQYF.

There are a few counts of this clonotype. The CDR3 coding sequence is TGTGCCAGCAGCCAAGATCGCAGGGGAAGCAATCAGCCCCAGCATTTT. As protein: CASSQDRRGSNQPQHF. This sequence joins TRBV4-2 and TRBJ1-5; a possible D gene is TRBD1 (6 bases). Trimming cost V 0 bases and J 1 base, with 10 bases left between them. CDR3 size: 16 residues. Looked up from germline, CDR1 is LGHNA and CDR2 is YNFKEQ.

At least ten counts were recorded for this clonotype. V usage is TRBV28 and J usage is TRBJ1-2; D is possibly TRBD1 (6 bases). Between the trimmed V and J ends, which lost 5 bases and 4 bases, there was a span of 11 bases. Germline V gives CDR1 MDHEN, CDR2 SYDVKM. This CDR3 region has 13 residues. CDR3 nucleotides: TGTGCCAGCAGTCCACAGGACAGCTATGGCTACACCTTC. It codes for CASSPQDSYGYTF.

The V gene is TRBV20-1, the J gene TRBJ2-3; unclear D gene. The CDR3 runs to 14 residues. V dropped 0 bases and J dropped 1 base, with 8 bases sitting between them. Germline CDR1 reads DFQATT; CDR2 reads SNEGSKA (reference sequence). The CDR3 DNA sequence: TGCAGTGCTAGAGAACGACGCGGCACAGATACGCAGTATTTT. Translating it yields CSARERRGTDTQYF.

This clonotype was counted between two and nine times. The V gene is TRBV7-9, the J gene TRBJ1-1; D is perhaps TRBD1 (5 bases). Germline V lookup: CDR1 SEHNR, CDR2 FQNEAQ (reference sequence). With 1 base removed from V and 1 base from J, the gap between germline ends came to 10 bases. This CDR3 region has 15 residues. The DNA of the CDR3 is TGTGCCAGCAGCTTAGAAGGGACCGCGAACACTGAAGCTTTCTTT. This gives the protein CASSLEGTANTEAFF.

In this sample, this clonotype turned up many times. The chain employs TRBV11-1 and TRBJ2-3; the D gene is possibly TRBD2 (5 bases). Germline CDR1 and CDR2: SGHAT and FQDESV (reference sequence). Trimming shortened V by 4 bases and J by 2 bases, and 10 bases separated the two germline ends. CDR3 size: 14 residues. The CDR3 coding sequence is TGTGCCAGCAGCTCGGCCGGGGTCACAGATACGCAGTATTTT. Its protein product is CASSSAGVTDTQYF.

V is TRBV5-1 and J is TRBJ2-5, with a tentative D call TRBD2 (6 bases). Germline V gene lookup returns CDR1 SGHRS and CDR2 YFSETQ. V lost 0 bases and J 6 bases, leaving 12 bases between the germline ends. This CDR3 comprises 14 residues. The CDR3 sequence is CASSLAGERKTQYF. As DNA, the CDR3 is TGCGCCAGCAGCTTGGCGGGGGAGCGGAAGACCCAGTACTTC.

About this clonotype itself: An end of the junction differs from the germline gene, which may be a read error. The J gene is TRBJ2-2, the V gene TRBV29-1; TRBD2 agrees at 11 bases. CDR3 length: 17 amino acids. Germline CDR1 is SQVTM and CDR2 is ANQGSEA. DNA for the CDR3: TGCAGCGCTGAACGTCGCCTAGCGGGGGGGAACACCGGGGAGCTGTTTTTT. This gives the protein CSAERRLAGGNTGELFF.